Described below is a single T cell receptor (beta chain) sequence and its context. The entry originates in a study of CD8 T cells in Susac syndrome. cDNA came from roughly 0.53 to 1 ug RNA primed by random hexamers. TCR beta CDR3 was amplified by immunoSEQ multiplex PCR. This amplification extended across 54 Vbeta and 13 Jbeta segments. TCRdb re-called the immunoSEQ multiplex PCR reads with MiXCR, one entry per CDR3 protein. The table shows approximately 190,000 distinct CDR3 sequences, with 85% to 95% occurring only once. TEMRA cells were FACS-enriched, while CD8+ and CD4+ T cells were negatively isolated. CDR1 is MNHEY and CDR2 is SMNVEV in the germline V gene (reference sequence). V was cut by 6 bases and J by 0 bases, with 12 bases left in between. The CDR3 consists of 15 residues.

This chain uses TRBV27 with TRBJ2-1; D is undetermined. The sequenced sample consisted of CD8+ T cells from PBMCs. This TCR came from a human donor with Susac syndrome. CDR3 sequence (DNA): TGTGCCAGCAGGTCGTGGTTGAGCTCCTACAATGAGCAGTTCTTC. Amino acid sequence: CASRSWLSSYNEQFF.